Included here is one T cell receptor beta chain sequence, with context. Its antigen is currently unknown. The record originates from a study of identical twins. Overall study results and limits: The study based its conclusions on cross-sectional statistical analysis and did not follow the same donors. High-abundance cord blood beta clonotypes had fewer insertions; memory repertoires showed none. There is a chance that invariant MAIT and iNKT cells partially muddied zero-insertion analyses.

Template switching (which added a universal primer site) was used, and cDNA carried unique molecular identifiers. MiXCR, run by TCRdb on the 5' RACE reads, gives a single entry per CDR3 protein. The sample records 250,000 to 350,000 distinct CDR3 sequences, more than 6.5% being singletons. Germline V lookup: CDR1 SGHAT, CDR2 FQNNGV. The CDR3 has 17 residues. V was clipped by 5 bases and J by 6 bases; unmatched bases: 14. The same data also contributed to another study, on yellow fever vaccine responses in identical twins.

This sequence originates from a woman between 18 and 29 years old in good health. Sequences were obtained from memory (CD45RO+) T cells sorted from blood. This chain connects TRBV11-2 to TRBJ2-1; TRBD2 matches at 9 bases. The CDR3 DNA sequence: TGTGCCAGCAGCCTAATCACTACGGGACTAGCTGCCAATGAGCAGTTCTTC. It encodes CASSLITTGLAANEQFF.